This TCR beta chain originates from a study of shared clonotypes between healthy human individuals. Whole-study context: For every donor, three CD4 naive, three CD4 memory, two CD8 naive and one CD8 memory plates were used.

V gave up 5 bases and J gave up 1 base, with 15 bases separating them. The CDR3 length is 16 residues. CDR1 and CDR2 from the germline V gene are SGDLS and YYNGEE. From CD4+ cells came CD45RA+ naive and CD45RA-negative memory subsets. The authors loaded 150 to 250 ng DNA, about 30,000 T cell genomes, into sorted-subset replicate PCRs. Clones were read by immunoSEQ multiplex PCR, and TCRdb kept only the in-frame ones, dropping some. The sample yields some 1,400,000 clones, 95% to 97% seen once. The receptor's source is a man in his thirties or forties in good health. Sequenced material: naive CD4+ T cells sorted from blood. The sample's subset: CD45RA+ positively selected. This rearrangement joins TRBV9 to TRBJ2-2, with D perhaps TRBD1 or TRBD2 (6 bases each). The chain's CDR3 is CASSYRGVKNTGELFF. The CDR3 DNA is TGTGCCAGCAGTTATAGGGGGGTTAAGAACACCGGGGAGCTGTTTTTT.